Included here is one T cell receptor beta chain sequence, with context. Its antigen remains unidentified. No qualities accompany the bases; no much larger clone lies one base away. From the cysteine up to the phenylalanine, the CDR3 has a length of 14 residues. Only CDR3 DNA is held: 42 bases, read in frame from base 1. CDR1 and CDR2, per the germline V gene, are SGHDN and FVKESK. At the junction V is shortened by 4 bases and J by 9 bases, with 13 bases in between. Each collaborating institution followed its own protocols to collect whole blood in K2EDTA tubes. For TCRbeta analysis, collaborator samples were shipped as frozen whole blood, as isolated PBMCs, or as DNA extracted from either sample type. This specimen comes from a study of blood T cell repertoires in COVID-19 (dated by TCRdb to 2019 to 2021). Regarding the research as a whole: Collaborator samples came from the United States, Italy and Spain and covered acute and convalescent phases of COVID-19. The dataset comprised deeply sampled blood TCRbeta repertoires from subjects exposed to, actively infected with, or recovered from COVID-19. A de-identified subject ID, COVID-19 status, age in years and sex were almost always included in the sample metadata. Samples were obtained from the ongoing ImmuneRACE study (first 160 participants) and from approximately 1,200 subjects provided by 6 global collaborators. HLA class I and class II types, where available, came from metadata supplied by the sample provider rather than from assay-based typing. The repertoires were released in a freely available public database intended as a resource for research on the immune response to SARS-CoV-2. The prospective study material was composed of cDNA or gDNA derived from T cells, B-cell-depleted T cells, or PBMCs.

TCRbeta CDR3 regions were amplified from genomic DNA by means of the immunoSEQ Assay, a bias-controlled multiplex PCR. Under the source paper's analysis protocol: Within the assay, amplification of reference gene primers was used to estimate how many nucleated cells each sample contained. Sequence reads were collapsed and filtered to measure the absolute abundance of every unique TCRbeta CDR3 rearrangement. For each sample, productive Simpson clonality was calculated by taking the square root of Simpson's diversity index across productive rearrangements. What TCRdb holds here is the immuneACCESS table cut down to in-frame rearrangements. Part of the clones is not present; checked against another copy, under half of the missing clones reflect an unresolved V gene, and the others are unexplained. V, J and clone size are taken as reported in that table, and D and trimming were inferred from the DNA itself. The sample data list roughly 110,000 clones, and more than 80% of these were observed just once. The ten largest clones capture roughly 4.6% of the sample.

Broad study findings and their caveats: How much clinical and demographic metadata was included differed by source and by participant, and the metadata was provided uncurated.

Sequenced input: peripheral blood. The rearranged chain carries TRBV14 and TRBJ1-6, and perhaps TRBD1 as D gene, on 6 matching bases. This TCR came from a man in his forties with active or convalescent COVID-19. In nucleotide form, the sequence is TGTGCCAGCAGCCCTAGGCAGGGGTTTTCACCCCTCCACTTT. This gives the protein CASSPRQGFSPLHF.